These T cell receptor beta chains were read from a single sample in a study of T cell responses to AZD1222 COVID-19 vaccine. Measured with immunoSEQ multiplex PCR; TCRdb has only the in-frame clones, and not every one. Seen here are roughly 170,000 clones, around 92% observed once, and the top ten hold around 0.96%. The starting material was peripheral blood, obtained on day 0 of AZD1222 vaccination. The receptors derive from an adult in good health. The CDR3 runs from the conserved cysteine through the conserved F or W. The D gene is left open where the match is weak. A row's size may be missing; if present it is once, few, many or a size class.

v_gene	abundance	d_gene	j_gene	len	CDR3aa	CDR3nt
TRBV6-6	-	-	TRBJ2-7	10	CASRDGEQYF	TGTGCCAGCAGAGACGGGGAGCAGTACTTC
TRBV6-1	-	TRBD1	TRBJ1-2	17	CASSEEPRGTGLYGYTF	TGTGCCAGCAGTGAAGAGCCTAGGGGGACAGGGCTCTATGGCTACACCTTC
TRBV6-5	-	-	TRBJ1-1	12	CASRYRTVEAFF	TGTGCCAGCAGGTATAGGACAGTGGAAGCTTTCTTT
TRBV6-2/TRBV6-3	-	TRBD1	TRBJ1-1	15	CASSPLGTVNTEAFF	TGTGCCAGCAGCCCCTTAGGGACAGTGAACACTGAAGCTTTCTTT
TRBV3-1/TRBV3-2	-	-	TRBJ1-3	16	CASSQLSPSSGNTIYF	TGTGCCAGCAGCCAACTTAGCCCGAGCTCTGGAAACACCATATATTTT
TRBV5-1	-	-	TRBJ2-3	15	CASSLESTSVDTQYF	TGCGCCAGCAGCTTGGAGTCTACCTCGGTAGATACGCAGTATTTT
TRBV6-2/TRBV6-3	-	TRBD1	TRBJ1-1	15	CASSYPQTGGTEAFF	TGTGCCAGCAGTTACCCCCAGACAGGGGGCACTGAAGCTTTCTTT
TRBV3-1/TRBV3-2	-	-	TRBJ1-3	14	CASSQGVAGNTIYF	TGTGCCAGCAGCCAAGGCGTGGCTGGAAACACCATATATTTT
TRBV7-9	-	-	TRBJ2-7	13	CASSFSGSHEQYF	TGTGCCAGCAGCTTCTCTGGGTCCCACGAGCAGTACTTC
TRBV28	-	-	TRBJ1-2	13	CASSGKGLGGYTF	TGTGCCAGCAGTGGGAAGGGACTTGGAGGCTACACCTTC
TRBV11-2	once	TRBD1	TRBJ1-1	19	CASSSWGAPRDSLNTEAFF	TGTGCCAGCAGCTCCTGGGGCGCGCCCCGGGACAGCTTGAACACTGAAGCTTTCTTT
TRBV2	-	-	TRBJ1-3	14	CASILRGQGNTIYF	TGTGCCAGCATTCTTCGGGGGCAAGGAAACACCATATATTTT
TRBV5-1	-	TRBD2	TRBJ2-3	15	CASSPPRLAGDTQYF	TGCGCCAGCAGCCCTCCCAGGCTAGCGGGGGATACGCAGTATTTT
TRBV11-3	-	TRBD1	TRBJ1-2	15	CASSLDRDRGYGYTF	TGTGCCAGCAGCTTAGATCGGGACAGGGGGTATGGCTACACCTTC
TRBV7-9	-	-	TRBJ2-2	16	CASSPRGRSSAGELFF	TGTGCCAGCAGCCCACGGGGCCGTTCCTCGGCCGGGGAGCTGTTTTTT
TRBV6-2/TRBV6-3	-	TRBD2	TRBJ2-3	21	CASSYSRTSLLPGFSTDTQYF	TGTGCCAGCAGTTACTCCCGGACTAGCCTCCTACCCGGGTTTAGCACAGATACGCAGTATTTT
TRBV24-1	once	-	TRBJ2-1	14	CATSERGANNEQFF	TGTGCCACCAGTGAACGGGGGGCTAACAATGAGCAGTTCTTC
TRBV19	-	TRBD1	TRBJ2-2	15	CASREQGTNTGELFF	TGTGCCAGTAGGGAACAGGGGACAAACACCGGGGAGCTGTTTTTT
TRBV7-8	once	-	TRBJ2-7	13	CASSVENRGEQYF	TGTGCCAGCAGCGTCGAGAACCGAGGGGAGCAGTACTTC
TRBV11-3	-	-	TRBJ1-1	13	CASSPDGNTEAFF	TGTGCCAGCAGCCCGGACGGGAACACTGAAGCTTTCTTT
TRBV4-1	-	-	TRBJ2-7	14	CASSQDPGSYEQYF	TGCGCCAGCAGCCAAGACCCGGGGTCCTACGAGCAGTACTTC
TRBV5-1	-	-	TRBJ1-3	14	CASSPGDSGNTIYF	TGCGCCAGCAGCCCGGGGGACTCTGGAAACACCATATATTTT
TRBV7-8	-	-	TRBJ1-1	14	CASRPGPAGTEAFF	TGTGCCAGCAGGCCCGGACCCGCGGGCACTGAAGCTTTCTTT
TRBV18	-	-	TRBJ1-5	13	CASSWELNQPQHF	TGTGCCAGCTCATGGGAGCTGAATCAGCCCCAGCATTTT
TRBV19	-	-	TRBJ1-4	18	CASSPRRGIISTNEKLFF	TGTGCCAGTAGTCCCCGTCGGGGGATAATTTCAACTAATGAAAAACTGTTTTTT
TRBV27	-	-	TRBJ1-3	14	CASKTGHSGNTIYF	TGTGCCAGCAAGACTGGCCACTCTGGAAACACCATATATTTT
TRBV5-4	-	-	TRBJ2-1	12	CASTGVFNEQFF	TGTGCCAGCACCGGGGTTTTCAATGAGCAGTTCTTC
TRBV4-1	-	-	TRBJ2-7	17	CASSQGVFGQSSYEQYF	TGCGCCAGCAGCCAAGGTGTGTTTGGACAGAGCTCCTACGAGCAGTACTTC
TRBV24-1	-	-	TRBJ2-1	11	CATSDKGEQFF	TGTGCCACCAGTGACAAGGGAGAGCAGTTCTTC
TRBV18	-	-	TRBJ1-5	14	CASSPGQRNQPQHF	TGTGCCAGCTCACCCGGACAGAGAAATCAGCCCCAGCATTTT
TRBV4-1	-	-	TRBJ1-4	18	CASSHIEDPVTVNEKLFF	TGCGCCAGCAGCCACATCGAGGACCCCGTGACGGTGAATGAAAAACTGTTTTTT
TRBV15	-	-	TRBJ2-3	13	CATSRDGSDTQYF	TGTGCCACCAGCAGAGATGGTTCAGATACGCAGTATTTT
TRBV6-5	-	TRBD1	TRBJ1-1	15	CASSYPGQGAAEAFF	TGTGCCAGCAGTTACCCGGGACAGGGGGCAGCTGAAGCTTTCTTT
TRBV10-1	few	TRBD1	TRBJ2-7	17	CASSETRGQGSFYEQYF	TGCGCCAGCAGTGAGACGAGGGGACAGGGCAGCTTTTACGAGCAGTACTTC
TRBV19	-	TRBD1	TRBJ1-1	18	CASSIGRDREWRNTEAFF	TGTGCCAGTAGTATAGGGAGGGACAGAGAGTGGAGGAACACTGAAGCTTTCTTT
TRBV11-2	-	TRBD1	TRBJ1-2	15	CASSSRTGSYYGYTF	TGTGCCAGCAGCTCAAGGACAGGGTCCTACTATGGCTACACCTTC
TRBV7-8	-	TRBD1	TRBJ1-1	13	CASSDRVVGEAFF	TGTGCCAGCAGTGACAGGGTAGTGGGAGAAGCTTTCTTT
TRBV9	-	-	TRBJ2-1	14	CASSVERGGVVQFF	TGTGCCAGCAGCGTAGAAAGGGGGGGTGTCGTGCAGTTCTTC
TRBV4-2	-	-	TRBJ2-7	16	CASSPPRVAAEIEQYF	TGTGCCAGCAGCCCCCCCCGTGTGGCGGCGGAGATCGAGCAGTACTTC
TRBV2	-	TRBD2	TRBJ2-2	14	CASTWASGTGELFF	TGTGCCAGCACTTGGGCTAGCGGGACCGGGGAGCTGTTTTTT
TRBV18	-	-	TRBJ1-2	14	CASSPPAGNYGYTF	TGTGCCAGCTCACCACCGGCGGGGAACTATGGCTACACCTTC
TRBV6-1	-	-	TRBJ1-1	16	CASSARWGGYYTEAFF	TGTGCCAGCAGTGCGCGGTGGGGGGGGTACTACACTGAAGCTTTCTTT
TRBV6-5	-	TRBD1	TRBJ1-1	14	CATALTGLNTEAFF	TGTGCCACCGCCCTGACAGGGTTGAACACTGAAGCTTTCTTT
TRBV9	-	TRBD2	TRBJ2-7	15	CASSVGGTSSHEQYF	TGTGCCAGCAGCGTAGGTGGGACTAGCAGCCACGAGCAGTACTTC
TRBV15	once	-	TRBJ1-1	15	CATSRGTISTDEAFF	TGTGCCACCAGCAGAGGAACAATCTCCACAGATGAAGCTTTCTTT
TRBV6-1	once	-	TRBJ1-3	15	CASSEVGWSGNTIYF	TGTGCCAGCAGTGAAGTTGGTTGGTCTGGAAACACCATATATTTT
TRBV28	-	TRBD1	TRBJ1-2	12	CASSLVGGTETF	TGTGCCAGCAGTTTAGTTGGCGGGACAGAGACCTTC
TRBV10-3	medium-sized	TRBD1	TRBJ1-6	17	CAISELSRDSYNSPLHF	TGTGCCATCAGTGAGTTATCCCGGGACAGTTATAATTCACCCCTCCACTTT
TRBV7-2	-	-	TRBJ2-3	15	CASSLVGGTRDTQYF	TGTGCCAGCAGCTTAGTAGGGGGGACTCGAGATACGCAGTATTTT
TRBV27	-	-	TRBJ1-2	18	CASSLSGLSGRGLYGYTF	TGTGCCAGCAGTTTGTCGGGACTATCCGGGCGGGGATTATATGGCTACACCTTC